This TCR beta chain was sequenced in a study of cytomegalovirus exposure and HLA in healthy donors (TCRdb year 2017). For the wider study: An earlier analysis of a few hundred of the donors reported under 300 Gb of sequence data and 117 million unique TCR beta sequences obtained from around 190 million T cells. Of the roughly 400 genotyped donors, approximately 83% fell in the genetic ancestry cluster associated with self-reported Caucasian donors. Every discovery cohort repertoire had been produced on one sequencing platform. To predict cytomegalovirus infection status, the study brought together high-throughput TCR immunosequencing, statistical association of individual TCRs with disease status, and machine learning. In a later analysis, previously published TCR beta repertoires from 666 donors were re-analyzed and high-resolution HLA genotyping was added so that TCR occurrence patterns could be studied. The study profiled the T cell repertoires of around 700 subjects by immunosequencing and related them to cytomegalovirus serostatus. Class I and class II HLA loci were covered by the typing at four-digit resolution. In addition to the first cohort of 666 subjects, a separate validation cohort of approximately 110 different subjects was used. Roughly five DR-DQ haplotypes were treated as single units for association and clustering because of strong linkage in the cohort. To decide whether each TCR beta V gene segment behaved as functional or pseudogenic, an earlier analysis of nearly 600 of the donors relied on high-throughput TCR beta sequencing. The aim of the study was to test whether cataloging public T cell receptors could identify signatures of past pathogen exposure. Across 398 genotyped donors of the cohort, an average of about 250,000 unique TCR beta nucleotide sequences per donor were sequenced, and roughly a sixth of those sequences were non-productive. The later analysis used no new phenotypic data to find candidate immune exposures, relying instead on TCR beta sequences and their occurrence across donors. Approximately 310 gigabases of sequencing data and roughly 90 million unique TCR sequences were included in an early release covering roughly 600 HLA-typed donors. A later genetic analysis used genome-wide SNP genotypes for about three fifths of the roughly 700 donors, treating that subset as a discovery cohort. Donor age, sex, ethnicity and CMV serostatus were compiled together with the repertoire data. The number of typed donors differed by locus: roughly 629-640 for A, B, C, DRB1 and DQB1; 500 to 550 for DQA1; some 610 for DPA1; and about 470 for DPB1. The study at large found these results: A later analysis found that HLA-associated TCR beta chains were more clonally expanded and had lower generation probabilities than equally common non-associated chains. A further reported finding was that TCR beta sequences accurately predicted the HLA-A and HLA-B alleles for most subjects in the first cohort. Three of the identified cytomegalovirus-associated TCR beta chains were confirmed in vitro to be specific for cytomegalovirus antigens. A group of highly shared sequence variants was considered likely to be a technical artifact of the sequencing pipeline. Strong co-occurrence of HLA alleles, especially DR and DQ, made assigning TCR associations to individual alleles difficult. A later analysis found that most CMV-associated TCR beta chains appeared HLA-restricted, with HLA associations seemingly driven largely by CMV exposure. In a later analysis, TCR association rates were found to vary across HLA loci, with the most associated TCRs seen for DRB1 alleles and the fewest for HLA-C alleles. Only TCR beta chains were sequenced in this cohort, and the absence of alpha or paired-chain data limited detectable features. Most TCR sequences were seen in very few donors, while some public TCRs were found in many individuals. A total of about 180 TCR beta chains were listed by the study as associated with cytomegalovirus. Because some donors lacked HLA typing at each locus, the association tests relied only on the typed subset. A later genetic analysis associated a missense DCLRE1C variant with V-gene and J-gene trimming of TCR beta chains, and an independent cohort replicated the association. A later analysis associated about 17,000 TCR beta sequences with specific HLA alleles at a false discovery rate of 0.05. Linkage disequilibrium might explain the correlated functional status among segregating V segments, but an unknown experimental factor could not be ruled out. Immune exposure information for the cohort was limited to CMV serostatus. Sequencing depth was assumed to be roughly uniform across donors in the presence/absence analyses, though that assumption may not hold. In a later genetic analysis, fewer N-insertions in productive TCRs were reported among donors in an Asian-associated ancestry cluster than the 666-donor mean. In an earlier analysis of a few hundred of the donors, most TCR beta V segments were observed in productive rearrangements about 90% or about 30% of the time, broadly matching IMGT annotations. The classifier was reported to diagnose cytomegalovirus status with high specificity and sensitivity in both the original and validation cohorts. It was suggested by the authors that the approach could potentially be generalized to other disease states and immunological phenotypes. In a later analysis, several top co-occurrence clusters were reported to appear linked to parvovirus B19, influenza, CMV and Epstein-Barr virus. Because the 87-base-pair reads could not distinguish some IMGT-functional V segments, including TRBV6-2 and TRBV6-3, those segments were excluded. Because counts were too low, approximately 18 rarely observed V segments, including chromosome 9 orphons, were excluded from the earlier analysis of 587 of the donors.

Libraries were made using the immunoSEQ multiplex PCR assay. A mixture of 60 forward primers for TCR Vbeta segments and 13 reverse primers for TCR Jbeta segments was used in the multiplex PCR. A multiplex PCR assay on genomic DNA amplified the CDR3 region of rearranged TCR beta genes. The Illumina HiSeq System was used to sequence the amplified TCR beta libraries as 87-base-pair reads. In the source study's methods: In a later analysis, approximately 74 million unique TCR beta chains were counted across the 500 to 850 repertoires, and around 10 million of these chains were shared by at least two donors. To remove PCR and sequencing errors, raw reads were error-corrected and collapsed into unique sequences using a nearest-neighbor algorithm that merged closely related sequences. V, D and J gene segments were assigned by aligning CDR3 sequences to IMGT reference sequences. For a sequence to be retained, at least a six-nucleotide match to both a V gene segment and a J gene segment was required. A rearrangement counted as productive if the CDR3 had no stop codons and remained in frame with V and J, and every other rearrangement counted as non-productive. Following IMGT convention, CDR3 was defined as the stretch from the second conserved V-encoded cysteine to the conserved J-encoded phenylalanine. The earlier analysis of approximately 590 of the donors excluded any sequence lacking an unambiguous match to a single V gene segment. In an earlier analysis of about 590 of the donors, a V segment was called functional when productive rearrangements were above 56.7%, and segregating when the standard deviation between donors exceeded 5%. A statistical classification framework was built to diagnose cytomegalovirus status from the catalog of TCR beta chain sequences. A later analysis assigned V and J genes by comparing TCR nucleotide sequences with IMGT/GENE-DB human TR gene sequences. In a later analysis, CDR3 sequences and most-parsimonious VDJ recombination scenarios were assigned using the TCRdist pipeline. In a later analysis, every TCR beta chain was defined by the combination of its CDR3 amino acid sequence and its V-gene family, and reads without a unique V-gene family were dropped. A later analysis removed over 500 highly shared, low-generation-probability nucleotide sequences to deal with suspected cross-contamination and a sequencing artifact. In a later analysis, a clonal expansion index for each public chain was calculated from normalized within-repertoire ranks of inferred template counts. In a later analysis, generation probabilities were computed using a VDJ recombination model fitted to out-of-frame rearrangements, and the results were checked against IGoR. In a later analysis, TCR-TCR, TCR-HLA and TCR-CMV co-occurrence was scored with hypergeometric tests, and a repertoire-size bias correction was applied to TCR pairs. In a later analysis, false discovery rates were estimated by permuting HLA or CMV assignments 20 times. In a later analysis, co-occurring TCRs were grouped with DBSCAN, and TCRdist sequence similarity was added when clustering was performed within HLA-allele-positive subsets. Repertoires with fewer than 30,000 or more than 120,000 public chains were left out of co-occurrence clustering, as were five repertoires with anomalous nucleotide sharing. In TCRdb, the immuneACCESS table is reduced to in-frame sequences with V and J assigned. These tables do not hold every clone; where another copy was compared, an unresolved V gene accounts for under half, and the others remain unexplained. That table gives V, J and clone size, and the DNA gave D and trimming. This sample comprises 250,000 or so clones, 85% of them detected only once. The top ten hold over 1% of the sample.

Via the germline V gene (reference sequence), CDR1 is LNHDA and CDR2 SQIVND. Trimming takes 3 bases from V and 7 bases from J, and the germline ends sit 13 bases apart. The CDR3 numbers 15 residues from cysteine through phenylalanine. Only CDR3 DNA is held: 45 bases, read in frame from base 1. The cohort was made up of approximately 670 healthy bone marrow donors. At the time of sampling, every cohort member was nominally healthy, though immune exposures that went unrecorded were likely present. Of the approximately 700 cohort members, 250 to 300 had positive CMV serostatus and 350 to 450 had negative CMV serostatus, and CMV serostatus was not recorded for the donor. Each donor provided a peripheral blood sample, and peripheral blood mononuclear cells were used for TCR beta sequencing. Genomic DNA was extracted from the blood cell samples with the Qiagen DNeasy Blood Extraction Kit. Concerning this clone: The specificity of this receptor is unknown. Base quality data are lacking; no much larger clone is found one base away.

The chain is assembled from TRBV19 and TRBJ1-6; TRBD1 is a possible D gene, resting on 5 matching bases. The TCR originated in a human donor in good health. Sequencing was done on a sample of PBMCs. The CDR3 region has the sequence CASSILPGSNSPLHF. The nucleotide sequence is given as TGTGCCAGTAGTATTCTGCCAGGGTCAAATTCACCCCTCCACTTT. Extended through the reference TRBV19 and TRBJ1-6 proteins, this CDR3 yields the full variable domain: DGGITQSPKYLFRKEGQNVTLSCEQNLNHDAMYWYRQDPGQGLRLIYYSQIVNDFQKGDIAEGYSVSREKKESFPLTVTSAQKNPTAFYLCASSILPGSNSPLHFGNGTRLTVT.